This TCR beta chain comes out of a study of tumor-infiltrating lymphocytes in primary liver carcinoma. Study-wide findings and caveats: Tumor samples exhibited a significantly greater top-250-clone fraction than blood samples (p = 0.039). Only about 8-24% of top clones showed up in all five tumor regions.

The CDR3 is made up of 13 amino acids. The V gene's germline CDR1 is SGHNT and CDR2 YENEEA. Concerning this clonotype itself: What it recognizes is unknown. The junction departs from germline at one end; a sequencing error may be responsible.

Without any cell sorting, roughly 18-30 mg of bulk tissue yielded co-extracted RNA and DNA. Tumor samples were assessed, and every one had over 85% viable tumor cells. TCR beta cDNA was made from 450 to 550 ng total RNA with a constant-region primer. Three-round nested multiplex PCR performed with slightly modified ARM-PCR produced the TCR beta libraries. Forward primers for TRBV1-TRBV30 and a C-beta reverse primer served the first two PCR rounds, at around 9 cycles each. One entry per CDR3 protein results from TCRdb running MiXCR on the multiplex PCR reads. The data contain about 43,000 distinct CDR3 sequences, about three quarters of them seen just once; the ten biggest clones take up about a fifth.

This chain connects TRBV11-3 to TRBJ2-2; TRBD1 matches 7 bases. Sequencing was done on a sample of liver tumor tissue from sampling region 2. The subset denotes: tumor region T2, inferior pole. This TCR was recovered from a man aged 40-49 years with primary liver carcinoma and hepatitis B virus infection. The CDR3 loop is CVSSLDFTGEPFF. DNA of the CDR3: TGTGTCAGCAGCTTAGACTTCACAGGGGAGCCGTTTTTT.